This T cell receptor (beta chain) was found in a study of Ad26.COV2.S vaccination and SARS-CoV-2 variants. Study as a whole: A COV1001 Ad26.COV2.S trial-arm participant provided the sample.

Noted treatment: 15 to 20 received Ad26.COV2.S at low or high dose, single or two shots; five or six received placebo; per-sample allocation not given. The investigators took samples on day 63 after the first vaccine or placebo injection. The germline V gene has CDR1 SGHKS and CDR2 YYEKEE (reference sequence). The CDR3 extends over 17 amino acids. V lost 0 bases to trimming and J lost 6 bases, with 19 bases between them. The data were produced by immunoSEQ multiplex PCR, yet TCRdb's version contains in-frame clones alone and is incomplete. The sample shows hundreds of thousands of clones, 87% of them seen only once.

The chain uses TRBV5-5 and TRBJ2-1; D might be TRBD1 (6 bases). The starting material was peripheral blood, obtained in a trial of Ad26.COV2.S vaccine versus placebo. The sequence was obtained from a person aged 18 to 59 who received the Ad26.COV2.S COVID-19 vaccine or a placebo. CDR3 in amino acids: CASSLGRTAQSLNEQFF. The CDR3, as DNA: TGTGCCAGCAGCTTGGGCAGGACAGCCCAATCCCTCAATGAGCAGTTCTTC.